This is a list of T cell receptor beta chains from one sample in a study of T cell responses to AZD1222 COVID-19 vaccine. Profiling relied on immunoSEQ multiplex PCR, and the TCRdb table lists in-frame clones only, not all of them. The data contain some 130,000 clones, approximately 90% of them seen just once; the ten biggest clones take up more than 20%. Sequenced here: peripheral blood, sampled on day 0 of AZD1222 vaccination. Receptor source: an adult in good health. Each CDR3 is given with its conserved first and last residue. A D gene is named only where the DNA matches it firmly. Expanded clones are given a class, and other clones once, few, many or no size at all.

D gene	V gene	clone size	J gene	CDR3 protein	CDR3 DNA
TRBD1	TRBV29-1	NA	TRBJ2-7	CSVLDRASYEQYF	TGCAGCGTCCTGGACAGGGCCTCCTACGAGCAGTACTTC
NA	TRBV5-4	once	TRBJ1-4	CASSSQDGTEKLFF	TGTGCCAGCAGCTCACAGGACGGTACAGAAAAACTGTTTTTT
NA	TRBV19	NA	TRBJ1-2	CASSIEWGDGYGYTF	TGTGCCAGTAGTATAGAGTGGGGGGACGGCTATGGCTACACCTTC
NA	TRBV5-4	NA	TRBJ2-7	CATHSWSGNYEQYF	TGTGCCACCCACAGTTGGTCAGGGAACTACGAGCAGTACTTC
NA	TRBV18	NA	TRBJ2-7	CASSPRDTYEQYF	TGTGCCAGCTCACCCAGAGACACCTACGAGCAGTACTTC
NA	TRBV28	NA	TRBJ2-1	CASSLTGLYNEQFF	TGTGCCAGCAGTTTAACAGGGTTATACAATGAGCAGTTCTTC
NA	TRBV5-5	NA	TRBJ2-7	CASSRGTDSYEQYF	TGTGCCAGCAGCCGAGGGACTGACTCCTACGAGCAGTACTTC
TRBD1	TRBV24-1	NA	TRBJ1-2	CATSDQGQVSTF	TGTGCCACCAGTGACCAGGGACAGGTCTCAACCTTC
NA	TRBV28	NA	TRBJ1-2	CASSSYTPLTENYGYTF	TGTGCCAGCAGTTCCTATACCCCACTGACAGAGAACTATGGCTACACCTTC
NA	TRBV4-3	NA	TRBJ2-2	CASSQDLGGAGELFF	TGCGCCAGCAGCCAAGATTTGGGCGGGGCCGGGGAGCTGTTTTTT
NA	TRBV15	NA	TRBJ1-4	CATGRDLTGNEKLFF	TGTGCCACCGGGAGGGACCTTACGGGTAATGAAAAACTGTTTTTT
NA	TRBV3-1/TRBV3-2	NA	TRBJ2-5	CASSRQQLVTQYF	TGTGCCAGCAGCCGTCAACAGCTAGTGACCCAGTACTTC
TRBD1	TRBV7-2	NA	TRBJ1-2	CASSLGGTGRGGYGYTF	TGTGCCAGCAGCTTAGGGGGGACAGGGAGGGGAGGCTATGGCTACACCTTC
TRBD2	TRBV10-1	NA	TRBJ2-7	CASSPGLASEQYF	TGCGCCAGCAGCCCGGGACTAGCATCAGAGCAGTACTTC
NA	TRBV21-1	NA	TRBJ2-5	CASSSVRGQGETQYF	TGTGCCAGCAGCTCCGTTAGGGGACAGGGAGAGACCCAGTACTTC
NA	TRBV30	few	TRBJ2-7	CAWFSPSYEQYF	TGTGCCTGGTTTTCACCGAGCTACGAGCAGTACTTC
NA	TRBV7-9	NA	TRBJ1-1	CASSYPSIEQAFF	TGTGCCAGCAGCTACCCCTCGATCGAGCAGGCTTTCTTT
NA	TRBV7-2	NA	TRBJ2-7	CASSSINSYEQYF	TGTGCCAGCAGCTCAATAAACTCCTACGAGCAGTACTTC
NA	TRBV5-1	once	TRBJ1-1	CASSLVRENTEAFF	TGCGCCAGCAGCTTGGTCAGGGAGAACACTGAAGCTTTCTTT
NA	TRBV19	NA	TRBJ1-1	CASSIAEGGTEAFF	TGTGCCAGTAGTATAGCTGAGGGGGGCACTGAAGCTTTCTTT
NA	TRBV20-1	NA	TRBJ1-1	CSVSGGADTEAFF	TGCAGTGTTAGTGGGGGCGCGGACACTGAAGCTTTCTTT
TRBD1	TRBV24-1	NA	TRBJ2-3	CATSDLGTGGTDTQYF	TGTGCCACCAGTGATTTGGGGACAGGCGGCACAGATACGCAGTATTTT
NA	TRBV5-4	NA	TRBJ1-1	CASSLARGGPNTEAFF	TGTGCCAGCAGCTTGGCGAGAGGAGGGCCGAACACTGAAGCTTTCTTT
TRBD1	TRBV27	NA	TRBJ2-7	CASSRTGALFTYEQYF	TGTGCCAGCAGCCGGACAGGGGCACTCTTTACCTACGAGCAGTACTTC